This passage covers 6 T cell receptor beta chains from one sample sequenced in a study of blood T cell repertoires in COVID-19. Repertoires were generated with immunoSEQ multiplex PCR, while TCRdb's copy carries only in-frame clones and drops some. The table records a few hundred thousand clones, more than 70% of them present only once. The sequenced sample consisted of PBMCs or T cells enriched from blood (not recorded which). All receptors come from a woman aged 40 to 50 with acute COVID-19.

As DNA, the CDR3 is TGTGCCAGCAGCTCCTATAGCGGTCGGGGGAATGAGCAGTTCTTC. Encoded protein: CASSSYSGRGNEQFF. J is TRBJ2-1 and V is TRBV7-2; tentatively, D is TRBD2 (6 bases). V was trimmed by 4 bases and J by 7 bases, leaving 17 bases between them. CDR1 is SGHTA and CDR2 is FQGNSA in the germline V gene. The CDR3 runs 15 residues. The variable domain in full, with the rest retrieved from reference TRBV7-2 and TRBJ2-1, is GAGVSQSPSNKVTEKGKDVELRCDPISGHTALYWYRQSLGQGLEFLIYFQGNSAPDKSGLPSDRFSAERTGGSVSTLTIQRTQQEDSAVYLCASSSYSGRGNEQFFGPGTRLTVL.

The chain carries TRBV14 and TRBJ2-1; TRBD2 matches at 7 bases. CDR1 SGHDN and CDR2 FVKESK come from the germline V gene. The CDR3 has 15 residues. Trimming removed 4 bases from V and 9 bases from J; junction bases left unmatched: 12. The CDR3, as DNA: TGTGCCAGCAGCCGATCTAGCGGCCCTAGGGGTGAGCAGTTCTTC. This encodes CASSRSSGPRGEQFF.

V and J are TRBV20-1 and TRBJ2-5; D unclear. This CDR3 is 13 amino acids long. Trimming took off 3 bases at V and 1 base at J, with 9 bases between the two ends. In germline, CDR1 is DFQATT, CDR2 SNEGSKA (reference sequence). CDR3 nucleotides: TGCAGTGCTAGTCGCGGTTCCCAAGAGACCCAGTACTTC. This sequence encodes CSASRGSQETQYF.

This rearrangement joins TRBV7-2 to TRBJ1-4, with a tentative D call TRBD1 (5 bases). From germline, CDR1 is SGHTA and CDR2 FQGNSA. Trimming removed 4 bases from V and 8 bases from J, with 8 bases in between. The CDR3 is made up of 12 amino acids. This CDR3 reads CASSSGGEKLFF. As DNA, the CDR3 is TGTGCCAGCAGCTCGGGGGGGGAAAAACTGTTTTTT.

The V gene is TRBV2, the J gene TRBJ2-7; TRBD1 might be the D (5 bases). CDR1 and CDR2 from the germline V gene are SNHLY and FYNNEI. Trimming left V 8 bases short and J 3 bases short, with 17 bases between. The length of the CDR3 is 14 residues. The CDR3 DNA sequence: TGTGCCAGCCGTGGAGAGACAGCCATCTACGAGCAGTACTTC. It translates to CASRGETAIYEQYF.

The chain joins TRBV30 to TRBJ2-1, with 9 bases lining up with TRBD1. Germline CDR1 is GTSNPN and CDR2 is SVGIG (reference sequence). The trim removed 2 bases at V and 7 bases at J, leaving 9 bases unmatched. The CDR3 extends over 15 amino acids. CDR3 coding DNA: TGTGCCTGGAGTCAATTACAGGGGGCTAAAAATGAGCAGTTCTTC. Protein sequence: CAWSQLQGAKNEQFF.